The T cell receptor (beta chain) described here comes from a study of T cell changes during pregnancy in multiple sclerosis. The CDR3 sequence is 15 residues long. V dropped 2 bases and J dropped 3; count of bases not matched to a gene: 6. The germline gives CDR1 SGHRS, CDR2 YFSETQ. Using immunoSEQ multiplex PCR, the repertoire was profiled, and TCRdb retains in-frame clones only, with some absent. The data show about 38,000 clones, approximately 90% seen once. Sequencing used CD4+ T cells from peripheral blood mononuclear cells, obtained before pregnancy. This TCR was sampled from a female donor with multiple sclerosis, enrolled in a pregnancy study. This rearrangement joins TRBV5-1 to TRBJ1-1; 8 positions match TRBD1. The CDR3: CASSFGGQGYTEAFF. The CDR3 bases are TGCGCCAGCAGCTTTGGAGGACAGGGTTACACTGAAGCTTTCTTT.